This T cell receptor (beta chain) was captured in a study of control samples from healthy donors and cancer patients. The CDR3 length is 15 residues. Trimming took 2 bases from V and 0 from J; bases not matched to a gene: 3. Germline lookup yields CDR1 SGHTS and CDR2 YDEGEE. Assay used: immunoSEQ multiplex PCR; TCRdb lists only in-frame clones, some missing. Among some 150,000 clones listed, 96% were seen once. The specimen sequenced was blood. The clonotype comes from a woman in her 30s in good health. The chain recombines TRBV5-8 with TRBJ2-3; 7 bases are shared with TRBD1. The CDR3 here is CASSFEGQSTDTQYF. CDR3 DNA: TGTGCCAGCAGCTTTGAGGGACAGAGCACAGATACGCAGTATTTT. The complete variable domain, with remaining parts taken from reference TRBV5-8 and TRBJ2-3, reads EAGVTQSPTHLIKTRGQQATLRCSPISGHTSVYWYQQALGLGLQFLLWYDEGEERNRGNFPPRFSGRQFPNYSSELNVNALELEDSALYLCASSFEGQSTDTQYFGPGTRLTVL.